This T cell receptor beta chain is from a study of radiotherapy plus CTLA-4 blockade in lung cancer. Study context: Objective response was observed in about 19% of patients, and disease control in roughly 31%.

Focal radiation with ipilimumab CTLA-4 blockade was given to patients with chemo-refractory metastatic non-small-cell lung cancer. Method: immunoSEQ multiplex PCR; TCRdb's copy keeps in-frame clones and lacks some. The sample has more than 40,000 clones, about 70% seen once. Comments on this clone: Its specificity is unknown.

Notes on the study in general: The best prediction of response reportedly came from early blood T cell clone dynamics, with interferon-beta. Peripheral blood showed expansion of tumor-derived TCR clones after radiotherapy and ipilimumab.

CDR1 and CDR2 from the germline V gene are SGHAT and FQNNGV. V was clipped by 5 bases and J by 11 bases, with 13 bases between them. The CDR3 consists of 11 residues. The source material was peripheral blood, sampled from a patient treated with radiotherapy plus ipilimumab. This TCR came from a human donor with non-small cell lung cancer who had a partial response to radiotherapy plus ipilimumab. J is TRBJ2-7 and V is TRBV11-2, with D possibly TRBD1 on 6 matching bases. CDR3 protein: CASSQGPSKYF. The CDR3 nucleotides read TGTGCCAGCAGCCAGGGGCCGAGCAAGTACTTC.